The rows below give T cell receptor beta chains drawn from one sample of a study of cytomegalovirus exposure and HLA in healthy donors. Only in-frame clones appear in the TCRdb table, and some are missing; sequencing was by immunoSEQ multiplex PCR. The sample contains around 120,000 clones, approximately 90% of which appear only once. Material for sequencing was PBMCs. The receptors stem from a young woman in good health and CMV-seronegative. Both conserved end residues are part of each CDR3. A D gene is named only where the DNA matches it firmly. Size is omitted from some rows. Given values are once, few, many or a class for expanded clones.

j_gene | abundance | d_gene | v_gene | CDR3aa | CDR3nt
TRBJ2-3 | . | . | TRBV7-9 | CASSAPLAPDTQYF | TGTGCCAGCAGCGCCCCATTAGCTCCAGATACGCAGTATTTT
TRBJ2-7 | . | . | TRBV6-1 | CASSVGQLAYEQYF | TGTGCCAGCAGTGTAGGACAGCTAGCCTACGAGCAGTACTTC
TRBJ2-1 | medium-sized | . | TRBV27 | CASSLFKKRADEQFF | TGTGCCAGCAGTTTATTCAAAAAGAGGGCCGATGAGCAGTTCTTC
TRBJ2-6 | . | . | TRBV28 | CASSSRQSGANVLTF | TGTGCCAGCAGTTCACGACAGTCTGGGGCCAACGTCCTGACTTTC
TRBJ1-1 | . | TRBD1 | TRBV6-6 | CASIPGTEGTEAFF | TGTGCCAGCATACCCGGGACAGAGGGCACTGAAGCTTTCTTT
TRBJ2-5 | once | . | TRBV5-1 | CASSLGGVTETQYF | TGCGCCAGCAGCTTGGGGGGAGTCACGGAGACCCAGTACTTC
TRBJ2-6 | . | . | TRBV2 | CASRGIKRVGTF | TGTGCCAGCAGGGGGATAAAGAGGGTTGGCACTTTC
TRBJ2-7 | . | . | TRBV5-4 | CASSLVGGREQYF | TGTGCCAGCAGCTTAGTGGGGGGGCGCGAGCAGTACTTC
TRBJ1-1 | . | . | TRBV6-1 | CASRPTGSTEAFF | TGTGCCAGCAGACCTACAGGGTCCACTGAAGCTTTCTTT
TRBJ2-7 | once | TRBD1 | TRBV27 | CASSLRQGSYEQYF | TGTGCCAGCAGTTTAAGACAGGGGTCCTACGAGCAGTACTTC
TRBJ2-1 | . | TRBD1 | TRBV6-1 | CASSEGTGFKSNEQFF | TGTGCCAGCAGTGAGGGGACAGGGTTTAAGTCCAATGAGCAGTTCTTC
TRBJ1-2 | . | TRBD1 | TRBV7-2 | CASSPGQHGNYGYTF | TGTGCCAGCAGCCCGGGACAGCACGGTAACTATGGCTACACCTTC
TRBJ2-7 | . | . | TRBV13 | CASSQGGSYEQYF | TGTGCCAGCAGCCAGGGGGGCTCCTACGAGCAGTACTTC
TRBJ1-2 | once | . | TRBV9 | CASSGRTERRGYTF | TGTGCCAGCAGCGGACGGACAGAAAGACGAGGCTACACCTTC
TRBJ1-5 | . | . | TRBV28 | CASSLGAYRVDQPQHF | TGTGCCAGCAGTTTGGGTGCGTACAGGGTGGATCAGCCCCAGCATTTT
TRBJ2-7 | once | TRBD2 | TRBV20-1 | CSARGGYEQYF | TGCAGTGCCCGGGGGGGCTACGAGCAGTACTTC
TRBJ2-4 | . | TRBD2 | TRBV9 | CASSVGPLWRTSGGLAKNIQYF | TGTGCCAGCAGCGTAGGTCCTCTCTGGCGTACTAGCGGGGGGCTAGCCAAAAACATTCAGTACTTC
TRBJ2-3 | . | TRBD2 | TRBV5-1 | CASSLAGTSGDTQYF | TGCGCCAGCAGCTTGGCCGGGACTAGCGGGGATACGCAGTATTTT
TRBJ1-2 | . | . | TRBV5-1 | CASSLDGGIYGYTF | TGCGCCAGCAGCTTGGACGGGGGTATCTATGGCTACACCTTC
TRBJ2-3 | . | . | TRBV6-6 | CASRLLGDTDTQYF | TGTGCCAGCAGGCTACTAGGAGACACAGATACGCAGTATTTT
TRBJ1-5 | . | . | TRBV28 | CASSFRAGAWNQPQHF | TGTGCCAGCAGTTTCAGGGCAGGGGCCTGGAATCAGCCCCAGCATTTT
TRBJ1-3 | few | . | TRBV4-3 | CASSQDMEVHTIYF | TGCGCCAGCAGCCAAGATATGGAGGTCCACACCATATATTTT
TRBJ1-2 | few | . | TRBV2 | CASSETVLKGPPGYTF | TGTGCCAGCAGTGAAACGGTCTTGAAGGGGCCGCCCGGCTACACCTTC
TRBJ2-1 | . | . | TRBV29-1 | CGTNEQFF | TGCGGCACCAATGAGCAGTTCTTC
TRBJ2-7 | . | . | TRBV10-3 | CATGSGYEQYF | TGTGCCACAGGAAGCGGCTACGAGCAGTACTTC
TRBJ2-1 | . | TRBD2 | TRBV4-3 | CASSQMGGVEQFF | TGCGCCAGCAGCCAAATGGGGGGGGTTGAGCAGTTCTTC
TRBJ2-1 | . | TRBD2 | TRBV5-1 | CASSWGTSDEQFF | TGCGCCAGCAGCTGGGGGACTAGCGATGAGCAGTTCTTC
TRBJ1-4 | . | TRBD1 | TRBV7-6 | CASSFTGATNEKLFF | TGTGCCAGCAGCTTCACAGGGGCAACTAATGAAAAACTGTTTTTT
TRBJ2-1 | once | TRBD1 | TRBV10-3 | CAIKQGNEQFF | TGTGCCATCAAACAGGGGAATGAGCAGTTCTTC
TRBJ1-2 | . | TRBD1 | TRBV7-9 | CASSLLDRANYGYTF | TGTGCCAGCAGCTTACTTGACAGGGCCAACTATGGCTACACCTTC
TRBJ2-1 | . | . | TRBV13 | CASSLASAEHEQFF | TGTGCCAGCAGCCTAGCCTCCGCTGAGCATGAGCAGTTCTTC
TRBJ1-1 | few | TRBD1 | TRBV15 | CATSGGQGQYTEAFF | TGTGCCACCAGCGGAGGACAGGGGCAGTACACTGAAGCTTTCTTT
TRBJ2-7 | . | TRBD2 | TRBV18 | CASSPSGLAGGSKQYF | TGTGCCAGCTCACCAAGCGGACTAGCGGGAGGGTCGAAGCAGTACTTC
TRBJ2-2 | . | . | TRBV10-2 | CASSPPGRQDTGELFF | TGCGCCAGCAGTCCTCCAGGGCGTCAGGACACCGGGGAGCTGTTTTTT
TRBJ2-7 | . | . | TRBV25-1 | CASSVPASYEQYF | TGTGCCAGCAGTGTCCCAGCGTCCTACGAGCAGTACTTC
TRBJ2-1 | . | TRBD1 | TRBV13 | CASSRTGDEQFF | TGTGCCAGCAGCCGGACAGGGGATGAGCAGTTCTTC
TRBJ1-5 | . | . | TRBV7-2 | CASSHPGGNQPQHF | TGTGCCAGCAGCCACCCAGGGGGCAATCAGCCCCAGCATTTT
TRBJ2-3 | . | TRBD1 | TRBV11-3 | CASSSPFSGRGQPDTQYF | TGTGCCAGCAGCTCCCCCTTTAGCGGCAGGGGGCAGCCAGATACGCAGTATTTT
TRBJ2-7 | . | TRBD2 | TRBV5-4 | CATRQPGGGYEQYF | TGTGCCACCCGCCAACCGGGAGGGGGCTACGAGCAGTACTTC
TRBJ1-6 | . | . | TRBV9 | CASSVVANQNSPLHF | TGTGCCAGCAGCGTAGTAGCCAACCAAAATTCACCCCTCCACTTT
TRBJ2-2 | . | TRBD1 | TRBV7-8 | CASSVRTGGTGELFF | TGTGCCAGCAGCGTCCGGACAGGGGGCACCGGGGAGCTGTTTTTT
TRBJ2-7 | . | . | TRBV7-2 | CASSTFGTGPGYGQYF | TGTGCCAGCAGCACTTTTGGGACTGGGCCCGGTTATGGGCAGTACTTC
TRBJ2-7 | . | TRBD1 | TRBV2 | CASSPRTGGPYEQYF | TGTGCCAGCAGTCCTCGGACAGGGGGCCCCTACGAGCAGTACTTC
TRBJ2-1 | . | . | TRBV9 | CASSPSARESYNEQFF | TGTGCCAGCAGCCCTTCCGCTCGGGAGTCCTACAATGAGCAGTTCTTC
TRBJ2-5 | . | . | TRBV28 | CASRDPPGLETQYF | TGTGCCAGCAGGGACCCTCCAGGGTTGGAGACCCAGTACTTC
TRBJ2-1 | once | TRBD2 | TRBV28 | CASGQTSGGYNEQFF | TGTGCCAGCGGCCAGACTAGCGGGGGATACAATGAGCAGTTCTTC
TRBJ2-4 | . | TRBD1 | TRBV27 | CASSLSAGTANIQYF | TGTGCCAGCAGTTTATCCGCCGGGACAGCAAACATTCAGTACTTC